The entry that follows covers one TCR beta chain sequence. The entry originates in a study of CD4 T cells in relation to SARS-CoV-2 and coronaviruses. Study as a whole: Shared crossreactive spike epitopes were mapped to their HLA restriction.

Sequencing was performed with immunoSEQ multiplex PCR; in TCRdb, only in-frame clones are kept and a portion is missing. The sample has about 68,000 clones, roughly 93% seen once. Before the COVID-19 pandemic, during about 2010-2018, CD4+ T cells were taken from unexposed donors. V was clipped by 1 base and J by 10 bases, with 17 bases between them. CDR1 and CDR2 from the germline V gene are SGHAT and FQNNGV. The CDR3 consists of 15 residues. This clonotype was obtained from a human donor in good health. The chain links TRBV11-2 to TRBJ2-1; a weak D match, TRBD1 (5 bases). Sequencing was performed on naive CD4+ T cells from PBMCs. Documented subset: naive CD4+ T cells isolated by negative enrichment. In nucleotides, the CDR3 is TGTGCCAGCAGCTTAGTCAGGGTCCCCTCTGGGGAGCAGTTCTTC. Protein product: CASSLVRVPSGEQFF.